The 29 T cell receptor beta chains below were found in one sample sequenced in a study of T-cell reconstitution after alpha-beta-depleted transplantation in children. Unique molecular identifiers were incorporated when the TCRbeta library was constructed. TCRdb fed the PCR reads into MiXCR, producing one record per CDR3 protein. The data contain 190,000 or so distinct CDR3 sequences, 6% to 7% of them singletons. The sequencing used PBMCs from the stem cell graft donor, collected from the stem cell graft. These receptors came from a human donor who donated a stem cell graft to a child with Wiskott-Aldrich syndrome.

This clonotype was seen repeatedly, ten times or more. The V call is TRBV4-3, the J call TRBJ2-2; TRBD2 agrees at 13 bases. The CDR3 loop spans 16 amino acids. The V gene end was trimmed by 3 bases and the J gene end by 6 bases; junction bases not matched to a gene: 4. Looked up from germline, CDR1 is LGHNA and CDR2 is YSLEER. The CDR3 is CASSQELAGGPGELFF. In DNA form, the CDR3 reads TGCGCCAGCAGCCAGGAACTAGCGGGAGGGCCCGGGGAGCTGTTTTTT.

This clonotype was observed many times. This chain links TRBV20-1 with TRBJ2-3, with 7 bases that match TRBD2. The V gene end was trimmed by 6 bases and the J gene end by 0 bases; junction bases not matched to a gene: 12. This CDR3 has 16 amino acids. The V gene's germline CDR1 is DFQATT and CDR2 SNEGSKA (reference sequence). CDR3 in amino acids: CSATTHLAASTDTQYF. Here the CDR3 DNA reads TGCAGTGCGACCACACACCTAGCGGCTAGCACAGATACGCAGTATTTT.

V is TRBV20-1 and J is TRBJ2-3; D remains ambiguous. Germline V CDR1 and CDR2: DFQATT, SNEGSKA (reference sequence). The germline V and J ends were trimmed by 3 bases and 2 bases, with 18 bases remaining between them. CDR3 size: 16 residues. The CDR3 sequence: CSASPGQRHNTDTQYF. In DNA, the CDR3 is TGCAGTGCTAGCCCCGGCCAACGGCACAACACAGATACGCAGTATTTT.

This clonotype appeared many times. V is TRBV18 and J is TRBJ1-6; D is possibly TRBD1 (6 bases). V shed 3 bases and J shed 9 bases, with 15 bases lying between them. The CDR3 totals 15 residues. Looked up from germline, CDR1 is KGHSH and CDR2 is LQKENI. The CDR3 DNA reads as TGTGCCAGCTCACCGGCCAGGGGCGCGGTTTCACCCCTCCACTTT. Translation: CASSPARGAVSPLHF.

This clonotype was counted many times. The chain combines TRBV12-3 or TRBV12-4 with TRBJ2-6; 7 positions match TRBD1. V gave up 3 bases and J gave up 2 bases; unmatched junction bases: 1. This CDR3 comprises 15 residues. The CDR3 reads CASSFQGAGANVLTF. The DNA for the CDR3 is TGTGCCAGCAGTTTCCAGGGGGCTGGGGCCAACGTCCTGACTTTC.

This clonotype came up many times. This chain's CDR3 is CATSRDQTQYF. In DNA form, the CDR3 reads TGTGCCACCAGCAGAGACCAGACCCAGTACTTC. This chain joins TRBV15 and TRBJ2-5; D is undetermined. Trimming left V 0 bases short and J 6 bases short, with 2 bases between. There are 11 residues in the CDR3. Germline values: CDR1 LNHNV, CDR2 YYDKDF (reference sequence).

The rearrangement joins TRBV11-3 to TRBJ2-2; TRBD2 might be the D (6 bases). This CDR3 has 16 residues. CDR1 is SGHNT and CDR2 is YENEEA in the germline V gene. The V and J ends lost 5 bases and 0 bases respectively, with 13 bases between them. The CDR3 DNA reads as TGTGCCAGCAGCCCTCAATGGGGGGCGAACACCGGGGAGCTGTTTTTT. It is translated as CASSPQWGANTGELFF.

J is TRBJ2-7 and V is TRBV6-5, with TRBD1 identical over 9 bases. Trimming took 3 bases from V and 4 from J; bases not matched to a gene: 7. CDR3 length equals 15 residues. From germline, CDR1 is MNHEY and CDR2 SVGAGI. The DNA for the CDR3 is TGTGCCAGCAGTTATCGGACAGGGGACGGGTACGAGCAGTACTTC. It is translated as CASSYRTGDGYEQYF.

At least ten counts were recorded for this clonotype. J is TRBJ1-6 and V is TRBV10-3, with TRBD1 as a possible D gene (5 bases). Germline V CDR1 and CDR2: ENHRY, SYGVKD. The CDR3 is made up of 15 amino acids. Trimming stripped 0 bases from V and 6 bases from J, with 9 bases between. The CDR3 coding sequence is TGTGCCATCAGTGAGTCTGGGACGGGTAATTCACCCCTCCACTTT. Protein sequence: CAISESGTGNSPLHF.

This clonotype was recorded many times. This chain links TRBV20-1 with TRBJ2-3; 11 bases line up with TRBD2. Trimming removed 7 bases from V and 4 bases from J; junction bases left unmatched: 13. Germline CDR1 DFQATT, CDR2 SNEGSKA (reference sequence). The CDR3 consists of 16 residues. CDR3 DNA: TGCAGTGGGCACGGGTTAGCGGGAGGGCGGGCAGATACGCAGTATTTT. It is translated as CSGHGLAGGRADTQYF.

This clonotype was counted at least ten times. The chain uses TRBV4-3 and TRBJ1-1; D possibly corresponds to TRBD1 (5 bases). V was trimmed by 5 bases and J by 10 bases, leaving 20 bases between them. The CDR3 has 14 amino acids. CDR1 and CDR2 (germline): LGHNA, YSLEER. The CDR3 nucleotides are TGCGCCAGCAGCTCATCCGGGACCCTGGTTGGAGCTTTCTTT. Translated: CASSSSGTLVGAFF.

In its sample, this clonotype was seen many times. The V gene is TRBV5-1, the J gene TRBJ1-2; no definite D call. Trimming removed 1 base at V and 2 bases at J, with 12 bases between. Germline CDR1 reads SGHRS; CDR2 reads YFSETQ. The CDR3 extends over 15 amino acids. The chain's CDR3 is CASSLYMAVNYGYTF. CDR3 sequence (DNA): TGCGCCAGCAGCTTGTATATGGCAGTAAACTATGGCTACACCTTC. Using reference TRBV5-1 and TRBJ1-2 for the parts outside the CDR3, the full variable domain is KAGVTQTPRYLIKTRGQQVTLSCSPISGHRSVSWYQQTPGQGLQFLFEYFSETQRNKGNFPGRFSGRQFSNSRSEMNVSTLELGDSALYLCASSLYMAVNYGYTFGSGTRLTVV.

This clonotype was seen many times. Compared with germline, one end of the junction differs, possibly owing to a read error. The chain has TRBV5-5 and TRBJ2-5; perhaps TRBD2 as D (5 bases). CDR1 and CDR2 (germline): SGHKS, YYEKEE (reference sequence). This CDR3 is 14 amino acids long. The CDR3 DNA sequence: TGTGCCAGCAGCTGGGGAGACTCCCAAGGGACCCAGTACTTC. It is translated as CASSWGDSQGTQYF.

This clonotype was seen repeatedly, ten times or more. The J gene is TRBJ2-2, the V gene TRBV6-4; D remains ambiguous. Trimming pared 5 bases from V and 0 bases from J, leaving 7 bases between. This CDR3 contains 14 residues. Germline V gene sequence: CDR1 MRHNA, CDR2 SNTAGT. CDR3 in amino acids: CASSRFANTGELFF. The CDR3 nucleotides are TGTGCCAGCAGTAGATTCGCGAACACCGGGGAGCTGTTTTTT.

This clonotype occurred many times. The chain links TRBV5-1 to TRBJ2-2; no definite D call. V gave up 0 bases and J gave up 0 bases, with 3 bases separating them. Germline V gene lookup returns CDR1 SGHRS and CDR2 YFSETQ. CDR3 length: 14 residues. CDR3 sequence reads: CASSLVSNTGELFF. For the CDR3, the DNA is TGCGCCAGCAGCTTGGTATCGAACACCGGGGAGCTGTTTTTT.

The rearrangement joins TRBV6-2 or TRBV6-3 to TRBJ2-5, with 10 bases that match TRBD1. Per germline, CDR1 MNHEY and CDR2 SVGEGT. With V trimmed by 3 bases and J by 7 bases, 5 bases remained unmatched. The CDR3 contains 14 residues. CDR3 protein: CASSYSGQGRTQYF. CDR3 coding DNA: TGTGCCAGCAGTTATTCGGGACAGGGGCGGACCCAGTACTTC.

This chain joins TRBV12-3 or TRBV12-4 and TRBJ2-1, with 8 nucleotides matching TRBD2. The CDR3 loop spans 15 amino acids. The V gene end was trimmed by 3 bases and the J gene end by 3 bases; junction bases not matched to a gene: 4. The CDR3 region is CASSLGTSYYNEQFF. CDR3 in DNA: TGTGCCAGCAGTTTGGGGACTAGTTACTACAATGAGCAGTTCTTC.

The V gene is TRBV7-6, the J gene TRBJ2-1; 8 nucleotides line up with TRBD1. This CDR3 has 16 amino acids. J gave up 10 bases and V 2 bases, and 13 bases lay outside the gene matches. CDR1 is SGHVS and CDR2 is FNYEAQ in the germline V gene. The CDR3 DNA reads TGTGCCAGCAGCTTACTTCCAGGGGGCCTCCTGGGGGAGCAGTTCTTC. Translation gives CASSLLPGGLLGEQFF.

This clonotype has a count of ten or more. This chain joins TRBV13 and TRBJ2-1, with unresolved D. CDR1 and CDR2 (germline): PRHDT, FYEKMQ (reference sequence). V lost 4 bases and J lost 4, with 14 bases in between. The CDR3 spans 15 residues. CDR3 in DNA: TGTGCCAGCAGCTCCCGCCGGGCAGCATACAATGAGCAGTTCTTC. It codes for CASSSRRAAYNEQFF.

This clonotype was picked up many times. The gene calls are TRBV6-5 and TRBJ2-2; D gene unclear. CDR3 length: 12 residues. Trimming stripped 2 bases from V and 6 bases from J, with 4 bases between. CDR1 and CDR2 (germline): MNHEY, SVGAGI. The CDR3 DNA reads TGTGCCAGCAGTTACGTGTCCGGGGAGCTGTTTTTT. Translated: CASSYVSGELFF.

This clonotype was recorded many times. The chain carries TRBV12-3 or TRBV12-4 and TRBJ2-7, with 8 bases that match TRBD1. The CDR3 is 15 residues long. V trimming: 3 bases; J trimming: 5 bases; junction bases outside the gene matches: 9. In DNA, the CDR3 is TGTGCCAGCAGTTTGAGGCAGGGGGCGTTGAACGAGCAGTACTTC. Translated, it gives CASSLRQGALNEQYF.

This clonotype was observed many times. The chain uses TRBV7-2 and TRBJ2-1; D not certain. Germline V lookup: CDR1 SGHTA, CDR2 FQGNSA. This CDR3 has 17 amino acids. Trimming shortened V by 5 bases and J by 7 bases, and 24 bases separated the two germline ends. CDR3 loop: CASSLDGFGSLRNEQFF. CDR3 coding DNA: TGTGCCAGCAGCCTCGATGGATTCGGCTCCTTGAGGAATGAGCAGTTCTTC.

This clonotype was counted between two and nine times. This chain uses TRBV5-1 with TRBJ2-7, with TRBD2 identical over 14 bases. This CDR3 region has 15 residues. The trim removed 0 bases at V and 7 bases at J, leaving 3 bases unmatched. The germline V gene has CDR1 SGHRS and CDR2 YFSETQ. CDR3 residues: CASSLGLAGGREQYF. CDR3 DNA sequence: TGCGCCAGCAGCTTGGGACTAGCGGGAGGGCGGGAGCAGTACTTC.

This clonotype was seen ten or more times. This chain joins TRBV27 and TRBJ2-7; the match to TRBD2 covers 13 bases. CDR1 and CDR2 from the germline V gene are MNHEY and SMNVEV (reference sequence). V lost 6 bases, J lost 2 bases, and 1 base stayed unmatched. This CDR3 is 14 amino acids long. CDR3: CASRGTSGTYEQYF. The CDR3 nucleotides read TGTGCCAGCAGGGGGACTAGCGGGACCTACGAGCAGTACTTC.

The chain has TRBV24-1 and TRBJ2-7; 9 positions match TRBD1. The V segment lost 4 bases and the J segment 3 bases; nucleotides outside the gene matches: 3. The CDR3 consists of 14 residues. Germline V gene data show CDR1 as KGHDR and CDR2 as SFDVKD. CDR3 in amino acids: CATSETTGGYEQYF. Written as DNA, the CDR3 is TGTGCCACCAGTGAAACGACAGGGGGCTACGAGCAGTACTTC.

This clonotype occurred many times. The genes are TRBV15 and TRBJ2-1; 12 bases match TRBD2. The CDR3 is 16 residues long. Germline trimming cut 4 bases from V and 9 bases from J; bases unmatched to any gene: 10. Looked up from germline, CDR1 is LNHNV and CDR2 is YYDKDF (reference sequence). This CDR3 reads CATSNGQGLAGGEQFF. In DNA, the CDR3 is TGTGCCACCAGCAACGGTCAGGGACTAGCGGGTGGTGAGCAGTTCTTC.

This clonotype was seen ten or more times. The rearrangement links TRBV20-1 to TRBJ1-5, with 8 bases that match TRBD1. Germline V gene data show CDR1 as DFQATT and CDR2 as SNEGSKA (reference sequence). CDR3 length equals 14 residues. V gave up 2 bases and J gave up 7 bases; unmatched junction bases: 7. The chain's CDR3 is CSARPRGQEQPQHF. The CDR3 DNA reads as TGCAGTGCTAGACCCAGGGGGCAGGAGCAGCCCCAGCATTTT.

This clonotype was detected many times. CDR3 sequence reads: CASSLASGPQETQYF. CDR3 coding DNA: TGTGCCAGCAGCTTAGCGAGCGGACCCCAAGAGACCCAGTACTTC. The chain employs TRBV7-2 and TRBJ2-5, with D perhaps matching TRBD2 (5 bases). V lost 0 bases and J lost 1, with 9 bases in between. CDR3 length: 15 residues. Germline V CDR1 and CDR2: SGHTA, FQGNSA.

CDR3 DNA: TGTGCCAGCACCATGTGGACAGCGAACACCGGGGAGCTGTTTTTT. It yields the protein CASTMWTANTGELFF. The gene calls are TRBV2 and TRBJ2-2; tentative D call: TRBD1 (6 bases). The CDR3 runs to 15 residues. Germline V lookup: CDR1 SNHLY, CDR2 FYNNEI. Trimming took off 7 bases at V and 0 bases at J, with 12 bases between the two ends. Full variable domain (outside the CDR3, taken from reference TRBV2 and TRBJ2-2): EPEVTQTPSHQVTQMGQEVILRCVPISNHLYFYWYRQILGQKVEFLVSFYNNEISEKSEIFDDQFSVERPDGSNFTLKIRSTKLEDSAMYFCASTMWTANTGELFFGEGSRLTVL.